A selection of T cell receptor beta chains follows, all from one sample in a study of T cell repertoires in cytomegalovirus infection. These receptors' targets are unknown. Each CDR3 protein gets one entry after TCRdb re-called the reads with MiXCR. The sample consists of 7,100 or so distinct CDR3 sequences, roughly 50% of them appearing once. What was sequenced was PBMCs, sequenced either directly or after in vitro stimulation (not recorded which). The receptors were sampled from a human donor in good health (CMV status not recorded). Some clones in this sample may be carry-over from other donors' samples. CDR3s include the opening cysteine and the closing phenylalanine or tryptophan. The D gene is left open where the match is weak. Rows give clone size only sometimes, using once, few, many, or a class for an expanded clone.

D gene	clone size	V gene	J gene	CDR3 protein	CDR3 DNA
.	.	TRBV7-9	TRBJ2-7	CSSSTRDIGFYEQYF	TGTTCCAGCAGCACCCGGGACATCGGTTTCTACGAGCAGTATTTC
.	once	TRBV25-1	TRBJ1-2	CARSAGLNYFYTF	TGTGCCAGAAGCGCCGGTCTTAACTATTTCTACACCTTC
.	.	TRBV7-2	TRBJ2-7	CASSLEALPIGWEQYF	TGTGCCAGCAGCTTAGAGGCGTTACCTATTGGTTGGGAGCAGTACTTC
.	few	TRBV10-3	TRBJ1-2	CAISESRRGAVNYGYTF	TGTGCCATCAGTGAGTCTCGGAGGGGGGCAGTAAACTATGGCTACACCTTC
.	.	TRBV7-9	TRBJ2-7	CASSFTQAPYEQYF	TGTGCCAGCAGCTTTACCCAGGCCCCCTACGAGCAGTACTTC
.	.	TRBV12-3/TRBV12-4	TRBJ1-1	CASRDNTGLTEAFF	TGTGCCAGCAGAGATAATACAGGTTTGACTGAAGCTTTCTTT
.	few	TRBV7-2	TRBJ2-5	CASQWTIRETQYF	TGTGCCAGCCAGTGGACTATACGAGAGACCCAGTACTTC
.	many	TRBV11-2	TRBJ2-5	CASSLGLGRHQETQYF	TGTGCCAGCAGCCTCGGACTGGGGAGGCACCAAGAGACCCAGTACTTC
.	few	TRBV20-1	TRBJ1-1	CSARAPRVTEAFF	TGCAGTGCTAGAGCACCCAGGGTCACTGAAGCTTTCTTT
.	.	TRBV7-8	TRBJ2-5	CASRGEVGGETQYF	TGTGCCAGCAGAGGAGAGGTTGGGGGAGAGACCCAGTACTTC
.	.	TRBV7-9	TRBJ2-7	CASSSRDIVFYENYF	TGTGCCAGCAGCTCCCGGGACATCGTTTTCTACGAGAATTACTTC
.	.	TRBV7-9	TRBJ1-2	CASSLADSVGYTF	TGTGCCAGCAGCTTAGCGGACAGTGTGGGCTACACCTTC
.	few	TRBV5-1	TRBJ2-2	CASSLKVSTNTGELFF	TGCGCCAGCAGCTTGAAGGTTTCTACGAACACCGGGGAGCTGTTTTTT
TRBD1	large	TRBV7-9	TRBJ2-7	CASSFRTGGSYEQYF	TGTGCCAGCAGCTTTAGGACAGGGGGCTCCTACGAGCAGTACTTC
.	.	TRBV27	TRBJ1-6	CDSSIWPAANSPLHF	TGTGACAGCAGTATCTGGCCGGCAGCCAATTCACCCCTCCACTTT
.	.	TRBV7-3	TRBJ2-2	CASSFWEVDLFF	TGTGCCAGCAGCTTTTGGGAGGTGGATCTGTTTTTT
.	few	TRBV7-9	TRBJ2-1	CSSVLLGISAYNEQFF	TGTTCCAGCGTCTTGTTGGGAATATCCGCCTACAATGAGCAGTTCTTC
.	many	TRBV7-2	TRBJ1-5	CASSRYSNQPQHF	TGTGCCAGCAGCCGTTATAGCAATCAGCCCCAGCATTTT
TRBD1	.	TRBV6-5	TRBJ1-5	CASSTGQGSNQPQHF	TGTGCCAGCAGTACAGGACAGGGTAGCAATCAGCCCCAGCATTTT
.	.	TRBV20-1	TRBJ2-7	CSARRGSAKDEQYF	TGCAGTGCTAGAAGAGGGAGCGCCAAGGACGAGCAGTACTTC
TRBD1	few	TRBV24-1	TRBJ2-1	CATSALDRAHEQFF	TGTGCCACCAGTGCCCTCGACAGGGCCCATGAGCAGTTCTTC
.	medium-sized	TRBV12-3/TRBV12-4	TRBJ1-2	CASSLDYEGGNYGYTF	TGTGCCAGCAGTTTAGACTACGAGGGCGGTAACTATGGCTACACCTTC
.	.	TRBV7-9	TRBJ2-1	CASCVRGESSYNDQFF	TGTGCCAGCTGCGTACGCGGCGAGAGCTCCTACAATGATCAGTTCTTC
TRBD2	many	TRBV6-6	TRBJ2-7	CASSYSPSGLYEQYF	TGTGCCAGCAGTTACTCGCCTAGCGGGTTATACGAGCAGTACTTC
TRBD2	.	TRBV7-2	TRBJ2-1	CASSSLAGPWDEQFF	TGTGCCAGCAGCTCTCTAGCGGGGCCCTGGGATGAGCAGTTCTTC
.	.	TRBV4-1	TRBJ2-1	CASSQVLQSSYNEQFF	TGCGCCAGCAGCCAAGTACTTCAATCGAGTTACAATGAGCAGTTCTTC
.	.	TRBV6-1	TRBJ1-6	CASSEADSYNSPLHF	TGTGCCAGCAGTGAAGCCGACTCATATAATTCACCCCTCCACTTT
TRBD1	.	TRBV7-6	TRBJ2-1	CASSVRGGPNAQFF	TGTGCCAGCAGCGTTAGAGGGGGCCCCAATGCGCAGTTCTTC
TRBD1	.	TRBV7-9	TRBJ2-1	CASSLVTGDNVQFF	TGTGCCAGCAGCTTAGTGACAGGGGACAATGTTCAGTTCTTC